These 30 T cell receptor beta chains came from one sample sequenced in a study of spatial heterogeneity in lung cancer. Study conclusions and caveats: It was found that expanded intratumoral alpha and beta TCR counts tracked tumor mutation counts.

Their specific antigens are unknown. TCRdb reprocessed the 5' RACE reads via MiXCR and lists one record per CDR3 protein. The sample lists some 9,800 distinct CDR3 sequences, 45% to 65% occurring once. Sample time point: sample taken at primary tumor resection. The source was lung tumor tissue, collected at surgery. The receptor set was obtained from a female donor with early-stage non-small cell lung cancer.

Of note for this clonotype: This beta chain was picked up by a library intended for alpha chains and is off target, so its count carries little meaning. The chain uses TRBV7-2 and TRBJ2-3, with 8 bases aligning to TRBD2. V dropped 3 bases and J dropped 0; count of bases not matched to a gene: 8. CDR1 is SGHTA, CDR2 FQGNSA, per germline. This CDR3 region has 17 residues. The CDR3 protein is CASSLGRGGLSTDTQYF. DNA of the CDR3: TGTGCCAGCAGCTTGGGACGGGGGGGCCTTAGCACAGATACGCAGTATTTT.

This clonotype was detected only a few times. For a library built for alpha chains, this beta chain is a stray read; little rests on its size. The chain employs TRBV7-9 and TRBJ1-5; possibly TRBD1 for D (6 bases). The CDR3 extends over 14 amino acids. V was trimmed by 4 bases and J by 3 bases, leaving 10 bases between them. Germline CDR1 is SEHNR and CDR2 is FQNEAQ (reference sequence). Written as DNA, the CDR3 is TGTGCCAGCAGCTCTCGGACAGACAATCAGCCCCAGCATTTT. It codes for CASSSRTDNQPQHF.

Remarks on this clonotype: This beta chain slipped into a library made for alpha chains as a stray read, so its size is not meaningful. The V call is TRBV29-1, the J call TRBJ2-7; D gene uncertain. The CDR3 contains 12 residues. Trimming left V 3 bases short and J 4 bases short, with 10 bases between. Germline CDR1 SQVTM, CDR2 ANQGSEA. This CDR3 is CSVETNAYEQYF. The DNA of the CDR3 is TGCAGCGTTGAGACAAACGCTTACGAGCAGTACTTC.

In its sample, this clonotype was seen a few times. This beta chain appears as a stray read in a library generated for alpha chains; its size is not informative. V gene TRBV2 combines with J gene TRBJ2-7; D possibly corresponds to TRBD2 (5 bases). V lost 11 bases and J lost 0, with 20 bases in between. Germline V lookup: CDR1 SNHLY, CDR2 FYNNEI. The CDR3 is 15 residues long. CDR3 loop: CAVISSTTISYEQYF. The CDR3 DNA follows: TGTGCCGTTATCTCCTCGACTACGATCTCCTACGAGCAGTACTTC.

Remarks on this clonotype: An end of the junction differs from the germline gene, which may be a read error. Found in a library prepared for alpha chains, this beta chain is an off-target read, and its abundance has little meaning. The chain carries TRBV5-4 and TRBJ1-2, with unresolved D. CDR3 length equals 14 residues. The V gene's germline CDR1 is SGHNT and CDR2 YYREEE (reference sequence). CDR3 in DNA: TGCGCCAGCAGCCGGGTGCGCACTAACTATGGCTACACCTTC. It codes for CASSRVRTNYGYTF.

On this clonotype itself: This beta chain is an off-target read within a library intended for alpha chains, so its frequency means little. The rearrangement joins TRBV4-3 to TRBJ1-6; D remains unclear. The CDR3 sequence is 14 residues long. The V gene's germline CDR1 is LGHNA and CDR2 YSLEER. Trimming cost V 3 bases and J 9 bases, with 12 bases left between them. CDR3 DNA: TGCGCCAGCAGCCAGCTGTCAATTGGTTCACCCCTCCACTTT. This translates into CASSQLSIGSPLHF.

Remarks on this clonotype: This beta chain slipped into a library made for alpha chains as a stray read, so its size is not meaningful. The chain uses TRBV2 and TRBJ1-5; no clear D gene. The germline gives CDR1 SNHLY, CDR2 FYNNEI. The germline V and J ends were trimmed by 5 bases and 6 bases, with 8 bases remaining between them. The CDR3 runs 12 residues. Here the CDR3 DNA reads TGTGCCAGCAGTTGGGCCGGTCAGCCCCAGCATTTT. Translation gives CASSWAGQPQHF.

This clonotype turned up a few times. Because this beta chain is a stray read in a library intended to capture alpha chains, its abundance should not be given much weight. The DNA for the CDR3 is TGTGCCAGCAGCTGGACACCCACCTACGAGCAGTACTTC. Its protein product is CASSWTPTYEQYF. The chain carries TRBV7-2 and TRBJ2-7; perhaps TRBD1 as D (5 bases). V dropped 4 bases and J dropped 2 bases, with 9 bases sitting between them. Germline loops: CDR1 SGHTA, CDR2 FQGNSA. The CDR3 totals 13 residues. The variable domain in full, completed from reference TRBV7-2 and TRBJ2-7, reads GAGVSQSPSNKVTEKGKDVELRCDPISGHTALYWYRQSLGQGLEFLIYFQGNSAPDKSGLPSDRFSAERTGGSVSTLTIQRTQQEDSAVYLCASSWTPTYEQYFGPGTRLTVT.

For this clonotype: Being off target in a library aimed at alpha chains, this beta chain has a size of little meaning. The chain combines TRBV7-9 with TRBJ2-2, with TRBD2 matching 11 bases. The CDR3 covers 17 residues. With 5 bases clipped from V and 0 bases from J, the junction kept 5 bases outside the gene matches. CDR1 and CDR2 (germline): SEHNR, FQNEAQ (reference sequence). This CDR3 is CASSDTGLAANTGELFF. CDR3 coding DNA: TGTGCCAGCAGCGACACGGGACTAGCGGCGAACACCGGGGAGCTGTTTTTT.

Of note for this clonotype: Within a library made for alpha chains, this beta chain is off target, and its count is uninformative. The CDR3 loop reads CASSLEGLAEQYF. The CDR3 DNA reads TGCGCCAGCAGCTTAGAAGGGCTAGCCGAGCAGTACTTC. This rearrangement joins TRBV5-1 to TRBJ2-7; possible D gene TRBD2, 5 bases. V was trimmed by 2 bases and J by 6 bases, leaving 12 bases between them. The V gene's germline CDR1 is SGHRS and CDR2 YFSETQ. The CDR3 sequence is 13 residues long. Supplemented by reference TRBV5-1 and TRBJ2-7, the full variable domain reads KAGVTQTPRYLIKTRGQQVTLSCSPISGHRSVSWYQQTPGQGLQFLFEYFSETQRNKGNFPGRFSGRQFSNSRSEMNVSTLELGDSALYLCASSLEGLAEQYFGPGTRLTVT.

With regard to this clonotype: Relative to the germline gene, one junction end is altered; a read error may explain this. This beta chain appears as a stray read in a library generated for alpha chains; its size is not informative. V is TRBV27 and J is TRBJ1-4; D is ambiguous. CDR1 is MNHEY and CDR2 is SMNVEV in the germline V gene (reference sequence). This CDR3 comprises 14 residues. CDR3 sequence reads: CASSISPGQGKLFF. DNA of the CDR3: TGTGCCAGCAGTATATCACCGGGTCAAGGAAAACTGTTTTTT.

With respect to this clonotype: With the library built for alpha chains, this beta chain is off target and its frequency is not meaningful. This chain joins TRBV29-1 and TRBJ2-2; a weak D match, TRBD1 (5 bases). V gave up 5 bases and J gave up 4 bases, with 11 bases separating them. CDR3 size: 13 residues. From germline, CDR1 is SQVTM and CDR2 ANQGSEA. The CDR3 spells CSVNQGGTGELFF. The CDR3 DNA follows: TGCAGCGTTAACCAGGGCGGCACCGGGGAGCTGTTTTTT.

In its sample, this clonotype was seen a few times. This beta chain slipped into a library made for alpha chains as a stray read, so its size is not meaningful. The rearrangement joins TRBV20-1 to TRBJ2-5; D may be TRBD1 or TRBD2 (6 bases each). Germline CDR1 is DFQATT and CDR2 is SNEGSKA (reference sequence). This CDR3 is built from 10 residues. The CDR3 DNA reads as TGCAGCGGAGGGGGGGAGACCCAGTACTTC. Amino acid sequence: CSGGGETQYF.

Turning to this clonotype: Because this beta chain is a stray read in a library intended to capture alpha chains, its abundance should not be given much weight. The genes are TRBV4-1 and TRBJ1-6; 7 bases agree with TRBD1. J was trimmed by 9 bases and V by 0 bases; bases with no gene match: 5. Germline CDR1 MGHRA, CDR2 YSYEKL. The CDR3 runs to 15 residues. For the CDR3, the DNA is TGCGCCAGCAGCCAAGAGACAGGGCGGGTTTCACCCCTCCACTTT. It yields the protein CASSQETGRVSPLHF.

Notes on this clonotype: Within a library made for alpha chains, this beta chain is off target, and its count is uninformative. The genes are TRBV20-1 and TRBJ1-2; D ambiguous. The V gene's germline CDR1 is DFQATT and CDR2 SNEGSKA (reference sequence). Trimming took 5 bases from V and 4 from J, leaving 11 bases between them. The CDR3 is 12 amino acids. Here the CDR3 reads CSAPRWAYGYTF. CDR3 bases: TGCAGTGCTCCCCGGTGGGCCTATGGCTACACCTTC.

About this clonotype itself: A library prepared for alpha chains yielded this beta chain as an off-target read; its size is of little meaning. This chain links TRBV10-3 with TRBJ1-2; D not certain. Germline V gives CDR1 ENHRY, CDR2 SYGVKD. The CDR3 length is 14 residues. V shed 8 bases and J shed 8 bases, with 21 bases lying between them. The CDR3 spells CAIGGWESNRGYTF. CDR3 nucleotide sequence: TGTGCCATCGGCGGCTGGGAGTCGAATCGGGGCTACACCTTC.

This clonotype was recorded a few times. Because this beta chain is a stray read in a library intended to capture alpha chains, its abundance should not be given much weight. The V and J genes are TRBV19 and TRBJ2-7, with a possible D match to TRBD2 (5 bases). Trimming stripped 3 bases from V and 3 bases from J, with 18 bases between. Looked up from germline, CDR1 is LNHDA and CDR2 is SQIVND (reference sequence). The CDR3 contains 16 residues. CDR3 sequence reads: CASSMRADRSVYEQYF. The CDR3 DNA follows: TGTGCCAGTAGTATGAGGGCGGACCGGAGCGTCTACGAGCAGTACTTC.

This clonotype was picked up a small number of times. This beta chain is an off-target read within a library intended for alpha chains, so its frequency means little. The V gene is TRBV20-1, the J gene TRBJ2-5; perhaps D is TRBD1 or TRBD2 (5 bases each). From germline, CDR1 is DFQATT and CDR2 SNEGSKA (reference sequence). Between the trimmed V and J ends, which lost 5 bases and 4 bases, there was a span of 23 bases. CDR3 length: 16 amino acids. CDR3 region: CSAPPRGRTQGETQYF. In nucleotides, the CDR3 is TGCAGTGCTCCTCCCCGGGGCCGAACACAAGGAGAGACCCAGTACTTC.

Regarding this clonotype: This beta chain was picked up by a library intended for alpha chains and is off target, so its count carries little meaning. The chain uses TRBV7-9 and TRBJ2-3; D remains unclear. Germline CDR1 is SEHNR and CDR2 is FQNEAQ (reference sequence). CDR3 length: 12 residues. Deletions cut 6 bases from V and 8 bases from J, with 12 bases between. As DNA, the CDR3 is TGTGCCAGCAGTCTCCTTCACGGTACGCAGTATTTT. Its translation: CASSLLHGTQYF.

Turning to this clonotype: This beta chain is an unintended read in a library built for alpha chains; its size means little. The chain carries TRBV5-1 and TRBJ1-5, with D unresolved. From germline, CDR1 is SGHRS and CDR2 YFSETQ. With 0 bases removed from V and 0 bases from J, the gap between germline ends came to 7 bases. This CDR3 contains 15 residues. The CDR3 DNA sequence: TGCGCCAGCAGCTTGGAAGGGTATAGCAATCAGCCCCAGCATTTT. Its translation is CASSLEGYSNQPQHF.

As for this clonotype: A library prepared for alpha chains yielded this beta chain as an off-target read; its size is of little meaning. The chain recombines TRBV5-1 with TRBJ1-2; 7 nucleotides align to TRBD1. Germline V CDR1 and CDR2: SGHRS, YFSETQ. The CDR3 length is 14 residues. With V trimmed by 3 bases and J by 4 bases, 6 bases remained unmatched. The CDR3 DNA reads as TGCGCCAGCAGCTACCGGACAGGCCCCTATGGCTACACCTTC. Protein sequence: CASSYRTGPYGYTF.

In regard to this clonotype: The library was built for alpha chains, so this beta chain is an off-target read and its size means little. This chain links TRBV3-1 with TRBJ2-7; D remains unclear. The CDR3 has 10 residues. Per the germline V gene, CDR1 is LGHDT and CDR2 is YNNKEL (reference sequence). V was shortened by 6 bases and J by 4 bases, with 4 bases between the two germline ends. CDR3 DNA sequence: TGTGCCAGCAGACAATACGAGCAGTACTTC. Amino acid sequence: CASRQYEQYF.

This clonotype ranks as medium-sized (0.01 to 0.1%). Found in a library prepared for alpha chains, this beta chain is an off-target read, and its abundance has little meaning. This chain links TRBV25-1 with TRBJ2-5; no firm D call. Trimming pared 3 bases from V and 4 bases from J, leaving 12 bases between. Germline V lookup: CDR1 MGHDK, CDR2 SYGVNS. This CDR3 is built from 14 residues. CDR3 DNA: TGTGCCAGCAGTGAGCCAGAGAGTACAGAGACCCAGTACTTC. It yields the protein CASSEPESTETQYF.

A few counts support this clonotype. The library was prepared for alpha chains; this beta chain is a stray read, so its frequency means little. Here the CDR3 reads CASSRDWWDTQYF. DNA of the CDR3: TGTGCCAGCAGTCGGGACTGGTGGGATACGCAGTATTTT. This sequence joins TRBV12-3 or TRBV12-4 and TRBJ2-3, with D maybe TRBD2 (6 bases). V was clipped by 5 bases and J by 6 bases, with 12 bases between them. This CDR3 comprises 13 residues.

On this clonotype: This beta chain was picked up by a library intended for alpha chains and is off target, so its count carries little meaning. The CDR3 loop reads CASPKRHGDTQYF. The CDR3, as DNA: TGTGCCAGCCCGAAGAGACACGGCGATACGCAGTATTTT. J is TRBJ2-3 and V is TRBV27, with D unresolved. The CDR3 consists of 13 residues. Trimming removed 8 bases at V and 6 bases at J, with 15 bases between. The germline CDR1 and CDR2 sequences are MNHEY and SMNVEV (reference sequence).

As to this clonotype: This beta chain lies outside the target of a library built for alpha chains; its clone size means little. The chain is built from TRBV28 and TRBJ1-5; D possibly corresponds to TRBD1 (6 bases). Germline CDR1 reads MDHEN; CDR2 reads SYDVKM. Between the trimmed V and J ends, which lost 4 bases and 9 bases, there was a span of 16 bases. This CDR3 region has 14 residues. The CDR3 protein is CASSSGAGWVPQHF. The CDR3 DNA sequence: TGTGCCAGCAGTTCAGGGGCAGGCTGGGTGCCCCAGCATTTT. Full variable domain (missing parts from reference TRBV28 and TRBJ1-5): DVKVTQSSRYLVKRTGEKVFLECVQDMDHENMFWYRQDPGLGLRLIYFSYDVKMKEKGDIPEGYSVSREKKERFSLILESASTNQTSMYLCASSSGAGWVPQHFGDGTRLSIL.

Only one count was recorded for this clonotype. Since the library was made to target alpha chains, this beta chain is a stray read and its abundance is not meaningful. J is TRBJ1-1 and V is TRBV7-2, with D unclear. Looked up from germline, CDR1 is SGHTA and CDR2 is FQGNSA. Deletions cut 1 base from V and 0 bases from J, with 6 bases between. The CDR3 has 14 amino acids. CDR3 loop: CASSLEGMNTEAFF. CDR3 coding DNA: TGTGCCAGCAGCTTAGAAGGAATGAACACTGAAGCTTTCTTT.

Points on this clonotype: This beta chain is a stray sequence in a library constructed for alpha chains; its clone size is not meaningful. V gene TRBV5-5 combines with J gene TRBJ2-3, with TRBD2 matching 11 bases. The CDR3 extends over 16 amino acids. V was clipped by 2 bases and J by 4 bases; unmatched bases: 6. Germline V lookup: CDR1 SGHKS, CDR2 YYEKEE (reference sequence). DNA for the CDR3: TGTGCCAGCAGCTTCATCCTAGCGGGAGGATCAGATACGCAGTATTTT. It translates to CASSFILAGGSDTQYF.

To note about this clonotype: With the library built for alpha chains, this beta chain is off target and its frequency is not meaningful. The CDR3 region is CASRPTSHTEAFF. The CDR3 region has the DNA TGTGCCAGCAGGCCAACTAGCCACACTGAAGCTTTCTTT. This chain links TRBV7-2 with TRBJ1-1; D gene ambiguous. Deletions cut 6 bases from V and 3 bases from J, with 11 bases between. This CDR3 spans 13 amino acids. In germline, CDR1 is SGHTA, CDR2 FQGNSA.

With regard to this clonotype: As an off-target read in a library built for alpha chains, this beta chain has a frequency of little significance. V gene TRBV19 combines with J gene TRBJ1-1; no clear D. Trimming removed 5 bases from V and 1 base from J, with 8 bases in between. This CDR3 is built from 13 residues. CDR1 is LNHDA, CDR2 SQIVND, per germline (reference sequence). DNA of the CDR3: TGTGCCAGTAGTTCGCAGCCGAACACTGAAGCTTTCTTT. Its protein product is CASSSQPNTEAFF.